The sequence of this T cell receptor beta chain was determined in a study of early T cells in non-severe SARS-CoV-2 infection (dated by TCRdb to the early 2020s). General notes on the study: Because TCR sequencing was done on bulk RNA from unsorted whole blood, the alpha and beta chains could not be paired. Overall study outcomes, separate from this receptor: VDJdb matching was skewed toward anti-spike CD8 responses and likely underestimated virus-specific expansions by missing private and CD4 specificities.

Libraries were constructed by 5' RACE. The data were produced on a NextSeq 500. Unique molecular identifiers were attached to individual cDNA molecules in the TCR library protocol so that sequencing error and PCR bias could be corrected. Both TCR alpha and beta chains were sequenced, and tight co-correlation was observed between alpha and beta sequence abundances in each sample. In the source study's methods: Decombinator V4 was used to annotate the V gene, J gene and CDR3 of the TCR sequences. Expanded TCRs were defined as changing significantly between any two time points under a Poisson model with p below 0.0001. TCR abundances were normalised to the total number of TCRs sequenced in each sample and reported as counts per million. MAIT TCRs were defined by TRAV1-2 paired with TRAJ12, TRAJ20 or TRAJ33, and iNKT TCRs by TRAV10 paired with TRAJ18. VDJdb, accessed 1 November 2021, was searched for CMV, EBV and SARS-CoV-2 annotated TCRs, with TCRs annotated for multiple antigens excluded. TCRdb's own reprocessing of the public reads used fastp at Q25 and MiXCR and kept productive beta chains. Identical CDR3 protein sequences are pooled into one entry, listed with their most common genes and DNA. TCRdb's processing, not the study's, gives the V and J calls here. Counted in this sample were about 34,000 distinct CDR3 sequences; approximately 7.1% of them appeared once. Of the sample, 13% falls within the top ten clones.

The CDR3 goes from the cysteine to the phenylalanine over 16 residues. Only the CDR3 region is kept as DNA, spanning 48 bases read in frame from base 1. The V end loses 1 base and the J end loses 4 bases, and a stretch of 13 bases separates them. The study was a case-control design nested within a healthcare worker cohort in London, UK, with weekly nasopharyngeal swab PCR tests and blood sampling. Between 23 and 31 March 2020, the week of the UK lockdown, healthcare workers were enrolled and then followed up weekly for as long as 16 weeks. Notes on this clonotype: The antigen this receptor binds is unknown. No quality values exist for individual bases; no much larger clone is one base distant.

The input for sequencing was whole blood, taken at baseline. The chain is made from TRBV12-3 or TRBV12-4 and TRBJ2-2, with the identity of the D gene unclear. This receptor was taken from an adult who was a healthcare worker with PCR-confirmed SARS-CoV-2 infection or an uninfected control (not recorded which). The CDR3 corresponds to CASSLDRLSITGELFF. At the DNA level, the sequence is TGTGCCAGCAGTTTAGACCGATTAAGTATCACCGGGGAGCTGTTTTTT.